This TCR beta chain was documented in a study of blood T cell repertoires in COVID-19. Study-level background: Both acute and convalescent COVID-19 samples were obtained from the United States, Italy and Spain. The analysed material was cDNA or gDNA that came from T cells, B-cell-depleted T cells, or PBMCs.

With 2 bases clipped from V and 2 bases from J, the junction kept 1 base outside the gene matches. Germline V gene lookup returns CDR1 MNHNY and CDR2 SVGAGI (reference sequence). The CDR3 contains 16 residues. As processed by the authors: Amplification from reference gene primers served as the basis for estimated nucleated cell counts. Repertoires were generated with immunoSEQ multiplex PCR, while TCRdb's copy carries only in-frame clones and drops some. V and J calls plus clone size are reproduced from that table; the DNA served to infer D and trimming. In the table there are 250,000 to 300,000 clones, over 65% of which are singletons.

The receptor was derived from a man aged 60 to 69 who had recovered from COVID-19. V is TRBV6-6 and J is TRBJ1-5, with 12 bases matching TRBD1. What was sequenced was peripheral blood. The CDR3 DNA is TGTGCCAGCAGTTACGGGACAGGGGGCGGCAATCAGCCCCAGCATTTT. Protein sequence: CASSYGTGGGNQPQHF.